This entry lists 25 T cell receptor beta chains sequenced from one sample in a study of T cells in Graves' hyperthyroidism and ophthalmopathy. From RNA transcripts, TCR beta CDR3 regions were amplified. First-round RT-PCR with HTBI primers amplified the TCR CDR3 region. Each CDR3 protein is one row after TCRdb ran MiXCR on the multiplex PCR reads. This repertoire shows roughly 240,000 distinct CDR3 sequences, less than 20% found once; its top ten account for under 35%. Sequencing was done on a sample of blood. The receptors stem from a woman between 18 and 29 years old with Graves' ophthalmopathy.

On this clonotype itself: A much larger clone differs from this one at a single base, so this may be a read error. The chain uses TRBV5-1 and TRBJ1-2, with D perhaps TRBD1 (6 bases). Germline lookup yields CDR1 SGHRS and CDR2 YFSETQ. The CDR3 sequence is 13 residues long. Trimming cost V 4 bases and J 3 bases, with 10 bases left between them. CDR3 coding DNA: TGCGCCAGCAGCGCCGGGGGCCACTATGGCTACACCTTC. Its translation is CASSAGGHYGYTF.

V gene TRBV7-8 combines with J gene TRBJ2-7; 8 bases align to TRBD2. CDR3 length: 16 amino acids. Looked up from germline, CDR1 is SGHVS and CDR2 is FQNEAQ. Trimming took 6 bases from V and 2 from J; bases not matched to a gene: 12. The CDR3 protein is CASSRRSGASAYEQYF. The DNA for the CDR3 is TGTGCCAGCAGTCGTCGTAGCGGGGCGAGTGCCTACGAGCAGTACTTC.

Points on this clonotype: Compared with germline, one end of the junction differs, possibly owing to a read error. V is TRBV6-1 and J is TRBJ2-7, with unresolved D. Per germline, CDR1 MNHNS and CDR2 SASEGT. The CDR3 length is 14 residues. The CDR3 loop reads CASGELMGSYEQYF. The CDR3 DNA is TGTGCCAGCGGTGAACTTATGGGCTCCTACGAGCAGTACTTC.

V gene TRBV27 combines with J gene TRBJ2-2, with TRBD2 matching over 12 bases. V shed 4 bases, J shed 6 bases, and the junction held 6 bases outside the gene matches. CDR3 length: 16 residues. The germline CDR1 and CDR2 sequences are MNHEY and SMNVEV (reference sequence). CDR3 protein: CASSYLAGGRAGELFF. As DNA, the CDR3 is TGTGCCAGCAGTTACCTAGCGGGGGGGAGGGCCGGGGAGCTGTTTTTT.

This rearrangement joins TRBV9 to TRBJ2-2; 12 nucleotides match TRBD2. Germline lookup yields CDR1 SGDLS and CDR2 YYNGEE. Losses at the gene ends were 1 base for V and 3 bases for J; bases not matched to a gene: 7. This CDR3 has 18 amino acids. The CDR3 nucleotides read TGTGCCAGCAGCGTACTGCCCCTAGCGGGAGGGCACACCGGGGAGCTGTTTTTT. Its protein is CASSVLPLAGGHTGELFF.

The chain couples TRBV29-1 to TRBJ2-2; the D gene could be TRBD1 or TRBD2 (6 bases each). V was cut by 2 bases and J by 4 bases, with 14 bases left in between. Germline CDR1 SQVTM, CDR2 ANQGSEA. This CDR3 is 15 amino acids long. The CDR3 nucleotides are TGCAGCGTTGAATCGGGGGCGTTAAGCACCGGGGAGCTGTTTTTT. It specifies CSVESGALSTGELFF.

This clonotype was counted at least ten times. The CDR3 coding sequence is TGTGCCAGCTCACCAGGGACGGTTTCCTACAATGAGCAGTTCTTC. Translated: CASSPGTVSYNEQFF. The chain uses TRBV18 and TRBJ2-1; D may match TRBD1 or TRBD2 (5 bases each). Germline V gene data show CDR1 as KGHSH and CDR2 as LQKENI. This CDR3 spans 15 amino acids. V was pared by 2 bases and J by 1 base, with 9 bases between.

V is TRBV9 and J is TRBJ1-2; D uncertain. Trimming took off 0 bases at V and 0 bases at J, with 9 bases between the two ends. This CDR3 spans 15 amino acids. Per germline, CDR1 SGDLS and CDR2 YYNGEE. DNA for the CDR3: TGTGCCAGCAGCGTAGGACTTGGGACTAACTATGGCTACACCTTC. The encoded protein is CASSVGLGTNYGYTF.

This clonotype was found many times. V gene TRBV20-1 combines with J gene TRBJ2-3; 7 positions match TRBD2. The CDR3 length is 14 residues. J lost 6 bases, V lost 6 bases, and 12 bases had no gene match. Germline V CDR1 and CDR2: DFQATT, SNEGSKA (reference sequence). CDR3 DNA sequence: TGCAGTGCCCTTAAAGGCGCGGGAGCTGATACGCAGTATTTT. This encodes CSALKGAGADTQYF.

This clonotype was observed many times. This chain links TRBV5-1 with TRBJ1-2; 7 bases are shared with TRBD1. The CDR3 contains 14 residues. V trimming: 5 bases; J trimming: 2 bases; junction bases outside the gene matches: 6. Per germline, CDR1 SGHRS and CDR2 YFSETQ. This CDR3 reads CASSSTGPNYGYTF. The CDR3 nucleotides read TGCGCCAGCAGTTCGACAGGGCCCAACTATGGCTACACCTTC.

This clonotype was counted once. The chain employs TRBV6-4 and TRBJ1-6, with D possibly being TRBD1 (5 bases). CDR1 and CDR2 from the germline V gene are MRHNA and SNTAGT. The CDR3 sequence is 16 residues long. V lost 8 bases and J 7 bases, leaving 21 bases between the germline ends. The CDR3 nucleotides read TGTGCCAGCCTAATCGTTAGTGGGGACCGAAATTCACCCCTCCACTTT. Translated: CASLIVSGDRNSPLHF.

The sample holds many counts of this clonotype. The CDR3 DNA is TGTGCCAGCAGCTTAGGATGGGGACTAGCGGGGAAATCTACGTCCGAGCAGTTCTTC. This encodes CASSLGWGLAGKSTSEQFF. The rearrangement uses TRBV7-2 and TRBJ2-1, with 13 bases matching TRBD2. The CDR3 is made up of 19 amino acids. J was trimmed by 10 bases and V by 1 base; bases with no gene match: 16. Germline V gives CDR1 SGHTA, CDR2 FQGNSA.

This clonotype appeared many times. The V call is TRBV12-5, the J call TRBJ1-2; no clear D gene. This CDR3 has 12 amino acids. CDR1 and CDR2 (germline): LGHNT, FRNRAP. With 5 bases removed from V and 8 bases from J, the gap between germline ends came to 12 bases. This CDR3 is CASGPFSRGYTF. CDR3 bases: TGTGCTAGTGGTCCCTTTTCTCGAGGCTACACCTTC.

In its sample, this clonotype was seen many times. The chain links TRBV7-2 to TRBJ2-1; 10 bases fit TRBD2. The CDR3 totals 19 residues. Germline V gene sequence: CDR1 SGHTA, CDR2 FQGNSA. Unmatched junction bases numbered 20, after V lost 0 bases and J lost 12 bases. DNA for the CDR3: TGTGCCAGCAGCTTAGCATGGGGGTCTACCGGGACTAGCGAACGGGTGCAGTTCTTC. Its protein is CASSLAWGSTGTSERVQFF.

This clonotype showed up many times. CDR3 residues: CASSNTGNTEAFF. The CDR3 DNA reads as TGTGCCAGCAGCAATACAGGGAACACTGAAGCTTTCTTT. This chain joins TRBV6-5 and TRBJ1-1; maybe TRBD1 (5 bases). The V and J ends lost 6 bases and 1 base respectively, with 9 bases between them. The CDR3 spans 13 residues. Per the germline V gene, CDR1 is MNHEY and CDR2 is SVGAGI.

At least ten counts were recorded for this clonotype. This CDR3 reads CATSRLRTGGTEAFF. CDR3 bases: TGTGCCACCAGCAGACTAAGGACGGGGGGCACTGAAGCTTTCTTT. This chain links TRBV15 with TRBJ1-1; maybe TRBD1 (5 bases). This CDR3 is built from 15 residues. Germline-derived CDR1 and CDR2 are LNHNV and YYDKDF (reference sequence). V was trimmed by 2 bases and J by 4 bases, leaving 14 bases between them.

This clonotype showed up many times. This chain joins TRBV7-3 and TRBJ2-1; 8 nucleotides align to TRBD1. Germline trimming cut 2 bases from V and 2 bases from J; bases unmatched to any gene: 5. CDR3 length equals 16 residues. Germline values: CDR1 SGHTA, CDR2 FQGTGA. The CDR3 sequence: CASSLDSRGPYNEQFF. The CDR3 nucleotides are TGTGCCAGCAGCTTAGATTCCAGGGGGCCCTACAATGAGCAGTTCTTC.

This clonotype has ten or more counts. The chain combines TRBV27 with TRBJ2-5; 8 bases align to TRBD2. CDR1 and CDR2 (germline): MNHEY, SMNVEV (reference sequence). Trimming cost V 3 bases and J 0 bases; bases outside gene matches: 6. The CDR3 covers 16 residues. CDR3 region: CASSLRGALYQETQYF. DNA for the CDR3: TGTGCCAGCAGTTTGCGGGGGGCACTGTACCAAGAGACCCAGTACTTC.

About this clonotype: A read error may be the cause here, since a much bigger clone is one base away. The genes are TRBV7-3 and TRBJ2-7; D gene uncertain. Germline CDR1 and CDR2: SGHTA and FQGTGA. The CDR3 runs 13 residues. The CDR3 DNA follows: TGTGCCAACAGCCCGGACGGCCGTATCGAGCAGTACTTC. Translated, it gives CANSPDGRIEQYF.

Ten or more counts support this clonotype. The chain employs TRBV3-1 and TRBJ2-7; 9 bases line up with TRBD1. The CDR3 has 14 residues. The germline V gene has CDR1 LGHDT and CDR2 YNNKEL (reference sequence). Trimming cost V 3 bases and J 4 bases; bases outside gene matches: 4. The CDR3 DNA reads TGTGCCAGCAGCCAGCGGGACAGGGCTTACGAGCAGTACTTC. Amino acids: CASSQRDRAYEQYF.

The chain combines TRBV4-1 with TRBJ2-7; 10 bases match TRBD2. This CDR3 is built from 16 residues. The V segment lost 4 bases and the J segment 3 bases; nucleotides outside the gene matches: 9. CDR1 is MGHRA and CDR2 is YSYEKL in the germline V gene. The CDR3 nucleotides are TGCGCCAGCAGCCCCCTAGTACTAGCGGGAAGCTACGAGCAGTACTTC. The encoded protein is CASSPLVLAGSYEQYF.

This clonotype has ten or more counts. V and J are TRBV3-1 and TRBJ2-7, with 8 bases matching TRBD1. This CDR3 region has 16 residues. The V gene's germline CDR1 is LGHDT and CDR2 YNNKEL (reference sequence). V lost 0 bases and J lost 4; bases outside the gene matches: 8. For the CDR3, the DNA is TGTGCCAGCAGCCAAGACAGGGGGCGCTTAATATACGAGCAGTACTTC. It encodes CASSQDRGRLIYEQYF.

This clonotype was counted ten times or more. The chain is built from TRBV3-1 and TRBJ2-1; the D gene is possibly TRBD2 (6 bases). Germline values: CDR1 LGHDT, CDR2 YNNKEL (reference sequence). CDR3 length: 17 residues. V was trimmed by 0 bases and J by 0 bases, leaving 12 bases between them. The CDR3 loop reads CASSQDLRTISYNEQFF. The CDR3 bases are TGTGCCAGCAGCCAAGATTTAAGGACTATCTCCTACAATGAGCAGTTCTTC.

This clonotype was seen a few times. The chain couples TRBV7-6 to TRBJ2-3, with 11 bases that match TRBD2. The CDR3 totals 15 residues. CDR1 SGHVS and CDR2 FNYEAQ come from the germline V gene. The V segment lost 6 bases and the J segment 5 bases; nucleotides outside the gene matches: 7. The CDR3 DNA follows: TGTGCCAGCAGATATAGCGGGGGGGCAGGAGATACGCAGTATTTT. It translates to CASRYSGGAGDTQYF.

This clonotype has at least ten counts. The chain has TRBV3-1 and TRBJ2-3, with 8 positions matching TRBD2. Germline V gene sequence: CDR1 LGHDT, CDR2 YNNKEL (reference sequence). Unmatched junction bases numbered 18, after V lost 1 base and J lost 6 bases. The CDR3 loop spans 19 amino acids. CDR3 coding DNA: TGTGCCAGCAGCCAAGGGGGAGATCCCGGGACTAGGCTGGCGGATACGCAGTATTTT. Translation gives CASSQGGDPGTRLADTQYF.